Given below is one T cell receptor beta chain in context. This clone was detected only a few times. Its antigen target is currently unknown. Base qualities were left out, and no much larger clone turns up one base away. This sample is drawn from a study of regulatory dendritic cells for organ transplantation (dated by TCRdb to between 2016 and 2019). Regarding the complete study: Before and after allostimulation with regulatory or mature dendritic cells, TCRbeta repertoires were sequenced from sorted naive and memory CD4+ and CD8+ T cells. General conclusions and limits of the study: The repertoires of naive CD4+ and CD8+ T cells were highly diverse, while memory cell repertoires were less diverse, with memory CD8+ cells being the most oligoclonal. Among the resting subsets, the most alloreactive TCR clonotypes were found in memory CD8+ T cells. Allostimulation expanded memory CD8+ clones in both subjects, but regulatory dendritic cells appeared to induce more limited expansion than mature dendritic cells. Sequencing was done in only a couple of subjects, and the authors reported considerable heterogeneity between individuals in the alloreactive memory CD8+ T cell pool.

TCRbeta CDR3 regions were amplified by multiplexed two-step PCR using Vbeta-specific forward primers and Jbeta-specific reverse primers. Through the immunoSEQ service, TCRbeta libraries were sequenced on an Illumina instrument. In the source study's methods: V, D and J genes were assigned using IMGT annotation, and counts were corrected for multiplex PCR bias using synthetic CDR3 analogues. In the immunoSEQ Analyzer, repertoire clonality was calculated as one minus the normalized Shannon entropy. Clonal expansion was defined using Fisher's exact test with Benjamini-Hochberg false discovery rate control and a two-tailed threshold of P<0.01. Here the immuneACCESS table is served through TCRdb, limited to in-frame sequences with V and J called. Missing clones are a known gap in these copies; in checked studies unresolved V genes cover under half, and the rest lacks a known reason. That table supplies the V and J calls and clone size; D and trimming were determined from the DNA. Across this sample there are some 12,000 clones, with just over 70% seen only once. The ten largest account for over 15% of the sample.

FACS was used to sort CD4+ or CD8+ cells into naive T cells, defined as CD45RA+, and memory T cells, defined as CD45RO+. Two healthy control subjects provided the T cells used for TCR sequencing. Unstimulated sorted T cell subsets were used as baseline controls for the mixed lymphocyte reactions. The Qiagen DNeasy Blood & Tissue Kit was used to extract genomic DNA. V and J lose 6 bases and 2 bases, and a span of 8 bases separates them. Reading from cysteine to phenylalanine, the CDR3 counts 13 amino acids. The sequence is cut down to CDR3 DNA, 39 bases in frame from base 1. CDR1 is given as MDHEN and CDR2 as SYDVKM, both from the germline V gene.

The rearranged segments are TRBV28 and TRBJ1-5, with no reliable assignment of the D segment. Sequences were obtained from memory CD8+ T cells from blood. The cell subset or site label on this specimen signifies: CD45RO+ memory T cells. The TCR originated in a human donor in good health. The base sequence is TGTGCCAGCAGGAAAGACGGCAATCAGCCCCAGCATTTT. The resulting protein is CASRKDGNQPQHF. Here the CDR3 is joined to the reference TRBV28 and TRBJ1-5 genes, and the full variable domain is: DVKVTQSSRYLVKRTGEKVFLECVQDMDHENMFWYRQDPGLGLRLIYFSYDVKMKEKGDIPEGYSVSREKKERFSLILESASTNQTSMYLCASRKDGNQPQHFGDGTRLSIL.